This T cell receptor (beta chain) was found in a study of shared clonotypes between healthy human individuals. The V end lost 0 bases, the J end lost 4 bases, and 10 bases lay between the germline ends. The V gene's germline CDR1 is MNHNS and CDR2 SASEGT. This CDR3 contains 16 residues. Study-wide findings and caveats: The naive CD4 repertoires of a handful of donors were compared, and approximately 4.5% of clonotypes were shared.

Genomic DNA (from each subset) was split evenly across several immunoSEQ plates. The protocol was immunoSEQ multiplex PCR, while the TCRdb copy is restricted to in-frame clones and leaves out a portion. Among about 990,000 clones listed, 75% to 80% were seen once. About this clone itself: Antigen specificity is unknown.

All of the donors resided in Nashville, Tennessee, and each was a Caucasian adult. The V call is TRBV6-1, the J call TRBJ1-6; D is ambiguous. The sample comprised memory CD4+ T cells from PBMCs. The subset denotes: CD45RA-negative fraction. This clonotype originated in a man aged 18 to 29 in good health. Some clones in this sample may be carry-over from other donors' samples. DNA of the CDR3: TGTGCCAGCAGTGAAGCGTCCCAAACTTATAATTCACCCCTCCACTTT. This codes for CASSEASQTYNSPLHF.